A single sample is the source of the 30 T cell receptor beta chains below, sequenced in a study of shared clonotypes between healthy human individuals. The data were produced by immunoSEQ multiplex PCR, yet TCRdb's version contains in-frame clones alone and is incomplete. The data show about 1.1 million clones, with approximately 78% seen just once and 0.5% to 0.6% held by the top ten. The specimen was memory CD4+ T cells from PBMCs. Subset of the sample: CD45RA-negative fraction. The receptors were sampled from a man aged 18 to 35 in good health. Some clones in this sample may be carry-over from other donors' samples.

This chain uses TRBV28 with TRBJ2-7, with TRBD1 matching 8 bases. The junction had 5 bases not matched to a gene; V was cut back by 7 bases and J by 6 bases. Germline lookup yields CDR1 MDHEN and CDR2 SYDVKM. The CDR3 runs to 12 residues. CDR3 nucleotides: TGTGCCAGCAATCGACAGGGGCTCGAGCAGTACTTC. Translating it yields CASNRQGLEQYF.

The rearrangement joins TRBV5-1 to TRBJ2-1; 11 bases line up with TRBD2. The CDR3 spans 15 residues. Germline trimming cut 0 bases from V and 8 bases from J; bases unmatched to any gene: 4. Per germline, CDR1 SGHRS and CDR2 YFSETQ. The DNA for the CDR3 is TGCGCCAGCAGCTTGGCACTAGCGGGAGTCGATGAGCAGTTCTTC. Its protein is CASSLALAGVDEQFF. The variable domain in full, completed from reference TRBV5-1 and TRBJ2-1, reads KAGVTQTPRYLIKTRGQQVTLSCSPISGHRSVSWYQQTPGQGLQFLFEYFSETQRNKGNFPGRFSGRQFSNSRSEMNVSTLELGDSALYLCASSLALAGVDEQFFGPGTRLTVL.

The V gene is TRBV5-1, the J gene TRBJ1-2; D is unresolved. CDR1 is SGHRS and CDR2 is YFSETQ in the germline V gene. V was cut by 4 bases and J by 6 bases, with 16 bases left in between. The CDR3 length is 14 residues. Written as DNA, the CDR3 is TGCGCCAGCAGCGGGGAGGGATTTAAGGATGGCTACACCTTC. Encoded protein: CASSGEGFKDGYTF.

CDR3 DNA: TGCGCCAGCAGCTTGGCACAGGGACACCTGAACACTGAAGCTTTCTTT. Residues: CASSLAQGHLNTEAFF. The rearrangement joins TRBV5-1 to TRBJ1-1; perhaps TRBD1 as D (6 bases). Germline V gene sequence: CDR1 SGHRS, CDR2 YFSETQ. Trimming stripped 0 bases from V and 0 bases from J, with 12 bases between. This CDR3 contains 16 residues. The full variable domain, with the rest looked up from reference TRBV5-1 and TRBJ1-1, is KAGVTQTPRYLIKTRGQQVTLSCSPISGHRSVSWYQQTPGQGLQFLFEYFSETQRNKGNFPGRFSGRQFSNSRSEMNVSTLELGDSALYLCASSLAQGHLNTEAFFGQGTRLTVV.

The chain has TRBV18 and TRBJ2-5; no firm D call. This CDR3 has 12 residues. V lost 3 bases and J 5 bases, leaving 7 bases between the germline ends. Looked up from germline, CDR1 is KGHSH and CDR2 is LQKENI. CDR3: CASSPGKETQYF. For the CDR3, the DNA is TGTGCCAGCTCACCGGGAAAGGAGACCCAGTACTTC.

This chain uses TRBV6-1 with TRBJ2-7; 7 bases fit TRBD2. The trim removed 7 bases at V and 3 bases at J, leaving 9 bases unmatched. CDR1 MNHNS and CDR2 SASEGT come from the germline V gene. The CDR3 contains 14 residues. The CDR3 DNA reads TGTGCCAGCACCGAAGGACTAGAATTCTACGAGCAGTACTTC. Translated, it gives CASTEGLEFYEQYF.

The sample holds one count of this clone. This CDR3 reads CASSLPSSYNEQFF. DNA of the CDR3: TGTGCCAGCAGTTTACCTAGCTCCTACAATGAGCAGTTCTTC. The rearrangement uses TRBV6-6 and TRBJ2-1; D is undetermined. CDR3 length: 14 amino acids. CDR1 is MNHNY, CDR2 SVGAGI, per germline (reference sequence). Between the trimmed V and J ends, which lost 4 bases and 0 bases, there was a span of 7 bases.

This clone has a handful of counts. V gene TRBV19 combines with J gene TRBJ2-2; 9 nucleotides match TRBD1. The CDR3 is 15 residues long. CDR1 and CDR2 from the germline V gene are LNHDA and SQIVND (reference sequence). The ends lost 4 bases at V and 6 bases at J; junction bases unmatched: 6. CDR3 in amino acids: CASSSGTGMSGELFF. The CDR3 nucleotides read TGTGCCAGTAGTAGCGGGACAGGGATGTCCGGGGAGCTGTTTTTT.

This clone came up a few times. V gene TRBV10-1 combines with J gene TRBJ1-4; maybe TRBD1 (6 bases). The V end lost 9 bases, the J end lost 0 bases, and 14 bases lay between the germline ends. The CDR3 runs 15 residues. The germline V gene has CDR1 WNHNN and CDR2 SYGVQD (reference sequence). CDR3: CASQGQTSTNEKLFF. CDR3 coding DNA: TGCGCCAGTCAGGGGCAGACTTCAACTAATGAAAAACTGTTTTTT.

J is TRBJ1-2 and V is TRBV11-2; unclear D gene. The CDR3 covers 13 residues. V gave up 5 bases and J gave up 6 bases, with 13 bases separating them. Looked up from germline, CDR1 is SGHAT and CDR2 is FQNNGV. The CDR3 nucleotides are TGTGCCAGCAGCAGGGAGGAGAGGGATGGCTACACCTTC. Protein product: CASSREERDGYTF.

The CDR3 nucleotides are TGTGCCAGCTCACCGGACAGGGGGCCCCTAGGGCCCCAGCATTTT. Translating gives CASSPDRGPLGPQHF. J is TRBJ1-5 and V is TRBV18; 11 nucleotides agree with TRBD1. V shed 3 bases, J shed 9 bases, and the junction held 7 bases outside the gene matches. Germline V gene sequence: CDR1 KGHSH, CDR2 LQKENI. The CDR3 runs to 15 residues.

The chain combines TRBV5-4 with TRBJ2-7; D unclear. The V and J ends lost 5 bases and 0 bases respectively, with 9 bases between them. This CDR3 spans 13 amino acids. Per the germline V gene, CDR1 is SGHNT and CDR2 is YYREEE (reference sequence). CDR3 in DNA: TGTGCCAGCAGTCCCGACCTCTCCTACGAGCAGTACTTC. It codes for CASSPDLSYEQYF.

The genes are TRBV11-2 and TRBJ1-1; D uncertain. The CDR3 is 16 amino acids. CDR1 and CDR2 (germline): SGHAT, FQNNGV. Trimming removed 6 bases at V and 2 bases at J, with 19 bases between. The CDR3 protein is CASSPTSGRENTEAFF. The CDR3 DNA sequence: TGTGCCAGCAGTCCCACGTCGGGCAGAGAAAACACTGAAGCTTTCTTT.

In DNA form, the CDR3 reads TGTGCCTGGACTCGAACCAGGGAACTTTCGCTTCAGAGCTCCTATAATTCACCCCTCCACTTT. Translating it yields CAWTRTRELSLQSSYNSPLHF. The chain carries TRBV30 and TRBJ1-6, with D possibly TRBD1 on 5 matching bases. V gave up 4 bases and J gave up 0 bases, with 28 bases separating them. This CDR3 comprises 21 residues. From germline, CDR1 is GTSNPN and CDR2 SVGIG (reference sequence).

There are a few counts of this clone. The chain carries TRBV19 and TRBJ2-7; 13 positions agree with TRBD2. The CDR3 is 18 residues long. The V gene's germline CDR1 is LNHDA and CDR2 SQIVND (reference sequence). Unmatched junction bases numbered 7, after V lost 1 base and J lost 1 base. The CDR3 reads CASSIAARTSGRSYEQYF. The CDR3 DNA sequence: TGTGCCAGTAGTATAGCGGCCCGGACTAGCGGGAGATCCTACGAGCAGTACTTC.

The chain employs TRBV4-3 and TRBJ1-5; TRBD1 might be the D (5 bases). CDR1 is LGHNA, CDR2 YSLEER, per germline. Trimming shortened V by 1 base and J by 5 bases, and 18 bases separated the two germline ends. The CDR3 covers 17 residues. The CDR3 coding sequence is TGCGCCAGCAGCCAAGGCGGTAGTCGGGGGGGGGATCAGCCCCAGCATTTT. Amino acids: CASSQGGSRGGDQPQHF.

This chain links TRBV6-6 with TRBJ1-1; possible D gene TRBD1, 5 bases. From germline, CDR1 is MNHNY and CDR2 SVGAGI (reference sequence). Deletions cut 6 bases from V and 0 bases from J, with 14 bases between. CDR3 length: 15 residues. CDR3 residues: CASSTQGALNTEAFF. The CDR3 DNA follows: TGTGCCAGCAGCACCCAGGGAGCCCTGAACACTGAAGCTTTCTTT.

The genes are TRBV15 and TRBJ2-7; D is uncertain. From germline, CDR1 is LNHNV and CDR2 YYDKDF (reference sequence). V lost 0 bases and J 3 bases, leaving 12 bases between the germline ends. This CDR3 region has 15 residues. CDR3 region: CATSREVKDNYEQYF. CDR3 nucleotides: TGTGCCACCAGCAGAGAAGTAAAGGATAACTACGAGCAGTACTTC.

This clone was seen more than once but under ten times. The chain couples TRBV12-5 to TRBJ2-2, with 15 bases identical to TRBD2. From germline, CDR1 is LGHNT and CDR2 FRNRAP. V was pared by 8 bases and J by 2 bases, with 9 bases of the junction left unmatched. The CDR3 spans 18 residues. For the CDR3, the DNA is TGTGCTAGTTCCAGAGGACTAGCGGGAGGGAGTAACACCGGGGAGCTGTTTTTT. Its protein is CASSRGLAGGSNTGELFF.

The chain recombines TRBV7-9 with TRBJ1-1; D gene unclear. This CDR3 is 13 amino acids long. Per the germline V gene, CDR1 is SEHNR and CDR2 is FQNEAQ (reference sequence). Trimming shortened V by 3 bases and J by 4 bases, and 9 bases separated the two germline ends. The CDR3 here is CASSFKGSTEAFF. As DNA, the CDR3 is TGTGCCAGCAGCTTTAAAGGGAGCACTGAAGCTTTCTTT.

V is TRBV28 and J is TRBJ2-5; D is ambiguous. There are 13 residues in the CDR3. Germline CDR1 reads MDHEN; CDR2 reads SYDVKM. V was trimmed by 3 bases and J by 4 bases, leaving 9 bases between them. This CDR3 reads CASSLVQLETQYF. The CDR3 nucleotides read TGTGCCAGCAGTTTGGTGCAGCTAGAGACCCAGTACTTC.

CDR3 sequence (DNA): TGTGCCAGCAGCTTACCCGGGACCTCTTTGACAGATACGCAGTATTTT. It encodes CASSLPGTSLTDTQYF. The chain employs TRBV5-6 and TRBJ2-3; D possibly uses TRBD1 or TRBD2 (5 bases each). The CDR3 runs to 16 residues. With 2 bases removed from V and 3 bases from J, the gap between germline ends came to 16 bases. Per the germline V gene, CDR1 is SGHDT and CDR2 is YYEEEE.

The chain has TRBV7-2 and TRBJ2-6; no reliable D call. Germline CDR1 is SGHTA and CDR2 is FQGNSA. This CDR3 contains 17 residues. Trimming took 5 bases from V and 0 from J, leaving 14 bases between them. The CDR3 DNA is TGTGCCAGCAGCCACATTGGCAGTAGCTCTGGGGCCAACGTCCTGACTTTC. Its translation: CASSHIGSSSGANVLTF. The whole variable domain, remainder taken from reference TRBV7-2 and TRBJ2-6, is GAGVSQSPSNKVTEKGKDVELRCDPISGHTALYWYRQSLGQGLEFLIYFQGNSAPDKSGLPSDRFSAERTGGSVSTLTIQRTQQEDSAVYLCASSHIGSSSGANVLTFGAGSRLTVL.

The chain carries TRBV11-3 and TRBJ1-1; perhaps TRBD1 as D (6 bases). V lost 5 bases to trimming and J lost 7 bases, with 14 bases between them. Germline V gives CDR1 SGHNT, CDR2 YENEEA. The CDR3 length is 13 residues. The CDR3 is CASSPQGSLEAFF. The CDR3 nucleotides read TGTGCCAGCAGCCCACAGGGTTCCCTTGAAGCTTTCTTT.

This clone showed up just a few times. This sample also contains other DNA sequences that code for the same CDR3. V gene TRBV6-5 combines with J gene TRBJ1-1; no definite D call. Trimming stripped 2 bases from V and 6 bases from J, with 4 bases between. The CDR3 contains 11 residues. Per germline, CDR1 MNHEY and CDR2 SVGAGI. The chain's CDR3 is CASSYLAEAFF. DNA for the CDR3: TGTGCCAGCAGTTACCTCGCTGAAGCTTTCTTT.

The rearrangement uses TRBV10-2 and TRBJ1-6; D call uncertain. The CDR3 runs 14 residues. CDR1 is WSHSY and CDR2 is SAAADI in the germline V gene. The V end was cut by 3 bases, the J end by 7 bases, with 10 bases between. The CDR3 DNA follows: TGCGCCAGCAGTGATCAGGCCGTAAATTCACCCCTCCACTTT. Its protein is CASSDQAVNSPLHF.

About this clone itself: Other DNA sequences in the sample encode the same CDR3. This rearrangement joins TRBV5-4 to TRBJ2-5, with a weak D call TRBD2 (5 bases). Trimming stripped 0 bases from V and 0 bases from J, with 6 bases between. The CDR3 sequence is 14 residues long. The germline gives CDR1 SGHNT, CDR2 YYREEE (reference sequence). For the CDR3, the DNA is TGTGCCAGCAGCTTGGCGGGGAACCAAGAGACCCAGTACTTC. Translating it yields CASSLAGNQETQYF.

This clone was seen a few times. The chain joins TRBV29-1 to TRBJ1-1, with D unclear. V was clipped by 7 bases and J by 10 bases, with 19 bases between them. Germline assignment: CDR1 SQVTM and CDR2 ANQGSEA. The CDR3 is 12 residues long. This CDR3 is CSGGFGTLGAFF. CDR3 DNA: TGCAGCGGGGGTTTTGGCACACTTGGAGCTTTCTTT.

CDR3 DNA: TGCAGCGCCCGACAGGGGCCCTACGAGCAGTACTTC. It specifies CSARQGPYEQYF. The chain links TRBV29-1 to TRBJ2-7; 8 bases map to TRBD1. V lost 7 bases, J lost 2 bases, and 4 bases stayed unmatched. The CDR3 consists of 12 residues. CDR1 SQVTM and CDR2 ANQGSEA come from the germline V gene.

The chain combines TRBV7-9 with TRBJ1-3; D is possibly TRBD1 (5 bases). V gave up 5 bases and J gave up 0 bases, with 14 bases separating them. The CDR3 has 16 residues. Germline loops: CDR1 SEHNR, CDR2 FQNEAQ (reference sequence). CDR3 nucleotide sequence: TGTGCCAGCAGCCTATCACGAGGGGACTCTGGAAACACCATATATTTT. This sequence encodes CASSLSRGDSGNTIYF.